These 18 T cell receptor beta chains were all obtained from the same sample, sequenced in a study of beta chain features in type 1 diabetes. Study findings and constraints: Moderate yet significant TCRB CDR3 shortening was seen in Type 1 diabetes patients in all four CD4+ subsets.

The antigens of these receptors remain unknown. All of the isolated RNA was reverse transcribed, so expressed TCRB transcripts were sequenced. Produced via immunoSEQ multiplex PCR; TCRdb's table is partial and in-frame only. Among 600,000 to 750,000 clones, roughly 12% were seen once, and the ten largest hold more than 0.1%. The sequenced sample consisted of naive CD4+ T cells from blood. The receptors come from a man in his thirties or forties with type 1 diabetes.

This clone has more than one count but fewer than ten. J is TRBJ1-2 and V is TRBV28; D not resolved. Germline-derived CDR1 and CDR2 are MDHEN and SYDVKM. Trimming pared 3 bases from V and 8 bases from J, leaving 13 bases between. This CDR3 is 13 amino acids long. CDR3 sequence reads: CASSLGRVEGYTF. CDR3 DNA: TGTGCCAGCAGTTTGGGCCGAGTGGAAGGCTACACCTTC.

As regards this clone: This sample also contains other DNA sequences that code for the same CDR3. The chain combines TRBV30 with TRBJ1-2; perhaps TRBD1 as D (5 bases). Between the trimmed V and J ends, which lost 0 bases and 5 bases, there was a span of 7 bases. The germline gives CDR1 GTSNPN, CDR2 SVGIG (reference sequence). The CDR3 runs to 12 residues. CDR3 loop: CAWSVAGYGYTF. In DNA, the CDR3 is TGTGCCTGGAGTGTGGCAGGGTATGGCTACACCTTC.

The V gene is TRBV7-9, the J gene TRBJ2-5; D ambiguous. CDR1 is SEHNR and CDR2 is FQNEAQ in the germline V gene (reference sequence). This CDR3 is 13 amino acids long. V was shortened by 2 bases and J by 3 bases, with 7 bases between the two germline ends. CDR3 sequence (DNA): TGTGCCAGCAGCTTAAAATGGGAAGAGACCCAGTACTTC. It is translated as CASSLKWEETQYF.

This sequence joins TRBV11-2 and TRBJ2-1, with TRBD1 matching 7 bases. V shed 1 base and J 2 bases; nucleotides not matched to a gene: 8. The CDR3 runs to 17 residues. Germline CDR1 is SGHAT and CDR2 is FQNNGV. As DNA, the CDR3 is TGTGCCAGCAGCTTAGTTCCCCGCAGGGGGACCTACAATGAGCAGTTCTTC. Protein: CASSLVPRRGTYNEQFF.

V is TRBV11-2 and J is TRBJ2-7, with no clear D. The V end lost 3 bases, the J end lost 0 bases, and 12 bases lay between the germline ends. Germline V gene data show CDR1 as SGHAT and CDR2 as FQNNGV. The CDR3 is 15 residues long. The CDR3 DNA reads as TGTGCCAGCAGCTTCCAGACTGTGAGCTCCTACGAGCAGTACTTC. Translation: CASSFQTVSSYEQYF.

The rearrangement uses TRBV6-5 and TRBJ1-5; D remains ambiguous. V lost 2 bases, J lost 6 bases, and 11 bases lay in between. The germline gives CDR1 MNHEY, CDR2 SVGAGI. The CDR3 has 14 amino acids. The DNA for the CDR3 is TGTGCCAGCAGTTACGCGGGAAGAGGTCAGCCCCAGCATTTT. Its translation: CASSYAGRGQPQHF.

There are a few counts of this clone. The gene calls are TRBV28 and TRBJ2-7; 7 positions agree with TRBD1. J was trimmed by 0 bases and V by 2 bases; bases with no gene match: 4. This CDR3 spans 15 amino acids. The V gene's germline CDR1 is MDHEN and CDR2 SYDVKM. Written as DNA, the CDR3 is TGTGCCAGCAGTTTAACAGGGGTCTCCTCCTACGAGCAGTACTTC. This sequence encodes CASSLTGVSSYEQYF.

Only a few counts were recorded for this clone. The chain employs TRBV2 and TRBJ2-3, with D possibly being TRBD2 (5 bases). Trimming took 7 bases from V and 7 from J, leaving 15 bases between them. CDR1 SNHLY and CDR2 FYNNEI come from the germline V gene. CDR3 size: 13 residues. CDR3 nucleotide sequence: TGTGCCAGCACTGACGTGGGGAGACATACGCAGTATTTT. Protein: CASTDVGRHTQYF.

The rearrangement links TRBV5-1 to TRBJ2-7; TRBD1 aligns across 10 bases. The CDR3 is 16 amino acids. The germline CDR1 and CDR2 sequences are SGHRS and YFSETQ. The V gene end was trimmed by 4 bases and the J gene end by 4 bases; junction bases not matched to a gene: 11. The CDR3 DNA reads TGCGCCAGCAGCGCCGACAGGGGGCAAGAGGCGTACGAGCAGTACTTC. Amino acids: CASSADRGQEAYEQYF. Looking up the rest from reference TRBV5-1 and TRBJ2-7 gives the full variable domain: KAGVTQTPRYLIKTRGQQVTLSCSPISGHRSVSWYQQTPGQGLQFLFEYFSETQRNKGNFPGRFSGRQFSNSRSEMNVSTLELGDSALYLCASSADRGQEAYEQYFGPGTRLTVT.

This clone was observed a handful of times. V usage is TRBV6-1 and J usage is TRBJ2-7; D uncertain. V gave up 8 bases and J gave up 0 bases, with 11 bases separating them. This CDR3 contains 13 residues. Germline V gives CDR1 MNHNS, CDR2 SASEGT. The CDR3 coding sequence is TGTGCCAGCCACAGTTTCAGCTCCTACGAGCAGTACTTC. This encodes CASHSFSSYEQYF.

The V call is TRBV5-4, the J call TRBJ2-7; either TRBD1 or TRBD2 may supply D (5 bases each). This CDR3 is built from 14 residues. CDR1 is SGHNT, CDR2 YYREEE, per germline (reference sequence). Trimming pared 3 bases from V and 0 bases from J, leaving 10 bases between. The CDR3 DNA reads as TGTGCCAGCAGCTCCCAGGGAGCCTCCTACGAGCAGTACTTC. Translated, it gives CASSSQGASYEQYF.

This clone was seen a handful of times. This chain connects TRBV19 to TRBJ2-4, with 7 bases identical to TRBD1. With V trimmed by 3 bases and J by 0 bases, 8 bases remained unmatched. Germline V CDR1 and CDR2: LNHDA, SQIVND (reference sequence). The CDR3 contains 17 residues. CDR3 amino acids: CASSMGRQGKAKNIQYF. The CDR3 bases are TGTGCCAGTAGTATGGGTCGACAGGGTAAAGCCAAAAACATTCAGTACTTC.

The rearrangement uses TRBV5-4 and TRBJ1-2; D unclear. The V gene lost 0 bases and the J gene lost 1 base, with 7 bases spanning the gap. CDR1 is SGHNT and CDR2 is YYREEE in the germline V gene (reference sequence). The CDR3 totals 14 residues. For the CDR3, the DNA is TGTGCCAGCAGCTTGGCTGGCAGTAACTATGGCTACACCTTC. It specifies CASSLAGSNYGYTF. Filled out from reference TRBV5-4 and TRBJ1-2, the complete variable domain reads ETGVTQSPTHLIKTRGQQVTLRCSSQSGHNTVSWYQQALGQGPQFIFQYYREEENGRGNFPPRFSGLQFPNYSSELNVNALELDDSALYLCASSLAGSNYGYTFGSGTRLTVV.

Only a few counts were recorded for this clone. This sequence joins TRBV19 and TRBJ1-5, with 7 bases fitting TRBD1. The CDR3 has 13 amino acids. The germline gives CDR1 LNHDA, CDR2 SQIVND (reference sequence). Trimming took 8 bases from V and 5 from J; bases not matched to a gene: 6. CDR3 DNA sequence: TGTGCCAGTTGCAGGGACAGTTATCAGCCCCAGCATTTT. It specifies CASCRDSYQPQHF.

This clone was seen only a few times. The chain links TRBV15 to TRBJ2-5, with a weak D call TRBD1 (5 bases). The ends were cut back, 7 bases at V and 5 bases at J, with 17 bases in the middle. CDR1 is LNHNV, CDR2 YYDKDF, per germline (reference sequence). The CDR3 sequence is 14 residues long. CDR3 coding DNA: TGTGCCACCACCCGTCCTCCAGGGTTGGAGACCCAGTACTTC. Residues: CATTRPPGLETQYF.

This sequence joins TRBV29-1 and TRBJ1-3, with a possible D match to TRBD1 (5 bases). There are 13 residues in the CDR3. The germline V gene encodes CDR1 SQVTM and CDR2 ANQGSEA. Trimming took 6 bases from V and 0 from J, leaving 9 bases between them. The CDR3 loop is CSVVGGSGNTIYF. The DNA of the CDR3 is TGCAGCGTCGTCGGGGGCTCTGGAAACACCATATATTTT.

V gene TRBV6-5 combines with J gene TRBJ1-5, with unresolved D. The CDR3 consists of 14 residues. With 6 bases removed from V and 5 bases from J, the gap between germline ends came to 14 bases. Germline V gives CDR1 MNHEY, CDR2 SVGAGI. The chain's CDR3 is CASSQAGSDQPQHF. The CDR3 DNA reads TGTGCCAGCAGCCAAGCGGGGTCTGATCAGCCCCAGCATTTT.

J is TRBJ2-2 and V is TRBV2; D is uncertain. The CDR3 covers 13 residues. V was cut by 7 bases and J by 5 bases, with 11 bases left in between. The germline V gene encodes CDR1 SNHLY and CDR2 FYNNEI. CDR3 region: CASTLGRTGELFF. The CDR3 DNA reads TGTGCCAGCACCCTAGGCCGGACCGGGGAGCTGTTTTTT.